This T cell receptor beta chain was identified in a study of OX40 agonist ivuxolimab in advanced cancers. Study background: Of mixed ages from roughly 23 to 80 and averaging 60 years, the group was approximately 84% male. Antecedent anti-PD-1, anti-PD-L1 or anti-CTLA-4 therapy was permissible, with under 50% having received some.

Generated by immunoSEQ multiplex PCR, the TCRdb table keeps only in-frame clones and is missing some. The repertoire has about 61,000 clones, roughly four fifths of them found once; the top ten carry approximately 3.5%. Study-level findings and limits: On average, CD8+ T cells had more expanded clones than CD4+.

V dropped 6 bases and J dropped 8 bases, with 16 bases sitting between them. The length of the CDR3 is 14 residues. Per the germline V gene, CDR1 is MDHEN and CDR2 is SYDVKM. This clone is a singleton in its sample. Its antigen is still unknown. The source of this sequence is an adult with an advanced solid tumor such as melanoma, head and neck, liver or kidney cancer. The chain employs TRBV28 and TRBJ1-4; the D gene is possibly TRBD1 (6 bases). The sample in question was CD4+ or CD8+ T cells sorted from blood, obtained in a trial of the OX40 agonist ivuxolimab. The CDR3 is CASRGGGVWEKLFF. The CDR3 nucleotides are TGTGCCAGCAGGGGGGGCGGGGTGTGGGAAAAACTGTTTTTT.